Following are 21 T cell receptor beta chains from one sample sequenced in a study of early T cells in non-severe SARS-CoV-2 infection. TCRdb re-derived calls from the 5' RACE reads in MiXCR, one entry per CDR3 protein. Of about 82,000 distinct CDR3 sequences listed, about 12% were seen once; the top ten hold around 6%. Sequences were obtained from whole blood. The receptors stem from an adult who was a healthcare worker with PCR-confirmed SARS-CoV-2 infection or an uninfected control (not recorded which).

V gene TRBV20-1 combines with J gene TRBJ2-1, with 13 bases that match TRBD2. The CDR3 length is 18 residues. Germline loops: CDR1 DFQATT, CDR2 SNEGSKA (reference sequence). The trim removed 0 bases at V and 1 base at J, leaving 6 bases unmatched. In nucleotides, the CDR3 is TGCAGTGCTAGAGAACGACTAGCGGGGGGAGCATCCTACAATGAGCAGTTCTTC. Its protein product is CSARERLAGGASYNEQFF.

This clonotype showed up just a few times. This sequence joins TRBV25-1 and TRBJ2-7, with D uncertain. The CDR3 length is 10 residues. V dropped 10 bases and J dropped 6 bases, with 10 bases sitting between them. Germline V gene lookup returns CDR1 MGHDK and CDR2 SYGVNS. This CDR3 reads CATEYGEQYF. The CDR3 nucleotides are TGTGCCACCGAGTACGGCGAGCAGTACTTC.

The chain couples TRBV18 to TRBJ2-1; tentatively, D is TRBD2 (6 bases). Between the trimmed V and J ends, which lost 0 bases and 9 bases, there was a span of 21 bases. The CDR3 spans 17 residues. Germline CDR1 KGHSH, CDR2 LQKENI. The CDR3 here is CASSPPGPRIGGPEQFF. Here the CDR3 DNA reads TGTGCCAGCTCACCACCGGGGCCCCGAATTGGAGGGCCTGAGCAGTTCTTC.

This clonotype showed up many times. The V and J genes are TRBV11-2 and TRBJ2-7; TRBD1 might be the D (6 bases). This CDR3 has 16 residues. V was clipped by 2 bases and J by 3 bases, with 17 bases between them. Germline V gene data show CDR1 as SGHAT and CDR2 as FQNNGV. The CDR3: CASSLTRGDRSYEQYF. Here the CDR3 DNA reads TGTGCCAGCAGCTTAACCCGGGGCGACAGGAGCTACGAGCAGTACTTC.

V usage is TRBV9 and J usage is TRBJ2-7; 8 nucleotides align to TRBD1. Trimming at V came to 1 base and at J to 0 bases, leaving 12 bases not matched to a gene. Germline values: CDR1 SGDLS, CDR2 YYNGEE. This CDR3 is built from 18 residues. CDR3 protein: CASSVKPSTGVSSYEQYF. Here the CDR3 DNA reads TGTGCCAGCAGCGTAAAACCGTCGACAGGGGTCAGCTCCTACGAGCAGTACTTC.

A few counts support this clonotype. The J gene is TRBJ2-3, the V gene TRBV11-3, with D unclear. CDR3 length: 15 amino acids. The germline V gene encodes CDR1 SGHNT and CDR2 YENEEA. Trimming pared 4 bases from V and 4 bases from J, leaving 15 bases between. The CDR3 loop reads CASSSSLSRPDTQYF. CDR3 DNA: TGTGCCAGCAGCTCGTCCCTGTCTCGGCCAGATACGCAGTATTTT.

This clonotype was detected many times. The chain uses TRBV29-1 and TRBJ1-1; 8 bases line up with TRBD1. There are 13 residues in the CDR3. V lost 7 bases and J lost 3; bases outside the gene matches: 7. The germline CDR1 and CDR2 sequences are SQVTM and ANQGSEA. The CDR3 protein is CSADRGIDTEAFF. CDR3 in DNA: TGCAGCGCCGACAGGGGAATAGACACTGAAGCTTTCTTT.

This chain connects TRBV4-1 to TRBJ1-2, with 8 bases aligning to TRBD1. The V gene's germline CDR1 is MGHRA and CDR2 YSYEKL. This CDR3 region has 14 residues. Trimming took 1 base from V and 8 from J; bases not matched to a gene: 6. This CDR3 is CASSQVTGGKGYTF. CDR3 bases: TGCGCCAGCAGCCAAGTTACAGGGGGAAAGGGCTACACCTTC.

This clonotype occurred a few times. The J gene is TRBJ1-1, the V gene TRBV30, with D tentatively TRBD1 (5 bases). The CDR3 is 11 residues long. V lost 6 bases to trimming and J lost 5 bases, with 10 bases between them. Germline CDR1 and CDR2: GTSNPN and SVGIG (reference sequence). CDR3 in DNA: TGTGCCTGTCTCCGGGGGACTGAAGCTTTCTTT. This encodes CACLRGTEAFF.

The V call is TRBV5-1, the J call TRBJ2-3; D is ambiguous. The CDR3 has 19 residues. Trimming removed 3 bases from V and 0 bases from J, with 23 bases in between. Germline CDR1 is SGHRS and CDR2 is YFSETQ. CDR3 region: CASSWESLESGVSTDTQYF. The DNA of the CDR3 is TGCGCCAGCAGCTGGGAAAGTCTTGAATCGGGTGTTAGCACAGATACGCAGTATTTT.

The V call is TRBV21-1, the J call TRBJ2-1; the D call of TRBD2 is as the table states it, not checked on the DNA. TRBV21-1 constitutes a pseudogene. The CDR3 contains 16 residues. This CDR3 reads CASSKAGTSTDNEQFF. The DNA for the CDR3 is TGTGCCAGCAGCAAAGCCGGGACTAGCACCGACAATGAGCAGTTCTTC.

There are a few counts of this clonotype. J is TRBJ1-1 and V is TRBV11-3; D may be TRBD1 (5 bases). Trimming took off 5 bases at V and 3 bases at J, with 10 bases between the two ends. The V gene's germline CDR1 is SGHNT and CDR2 YENEEA. The CDR3 is 13 amino acids. CDR3 region: CASSAGTYTEAFF. As DNA, the CDR3 is TGTGCCAGCAGCGCCGGGACGTACACTGAAGCTTTCTTT.

This chain links TRBV5-1 with TRBJ2-3; D not resolved. The germline V gene encodes CDR1 SGHRS and CDR2 YFSETQ. The CDR3 extends over 13 amino acids. V gave up 4 bases and J gave up 4 bases, with 10 bases separating them. CDR3 region: CASSPISADTQYF. In DNA, the CDR3 is TGCGCCAGCAGCCCGATCTCGGCAGATACGCAGTATTTT.

The chain uses TRBV27 and TRBJ1-6; the match to TRBD1 covers 12 bases. This CDR3 comprises 15 residues. CDR1 is MNHEY, CDR2 SMNVEV, per germline (reference sequence). J was trimmed by 9 bases and V by 5 bases; bases with no gene match: 5. Here the CDR3 DNA reads TGTGCCAGCAGTCCAGCGGGACAGGGGGCTTCACCCCTCCACTTT. Translating gives CASSPAGQGASPLHF.

This clonotype was seen a handful of times. V usage is TRBV6-1 and J usage is TRBJ1-3; tentative D call: TRBD1 (5 bases). Germline CDR1 reads MNHNS; CDR2 reads SASEGT. This CDR3 has 15 amino acids. V was pared by 0 bases and J by 2 bases, with 8 bases between. The CDR3 DNA sequence: TGTGCCAGCAGTGAAGCAGGGGTCGCTGGAAACACCATATATTTT. Amino acid sequence: CASSEAGVAGNTIYF.

This clonotype came up a few times. The rearrangement links TRBV7-2 to TRBJ1-5, with 9 bases matching TRBD1. CDR3 length equals 14 residues. CDR1 and CDR2 from the germline V gene are SGHTA and FQGNSA. V shed 4 bases and J 4 bases; nucleotides not matched to a gene: 2. Here the CDR3 reads CASSWGTGNQPQHF. CDR3 DNA sequence: TGTGCCAGCAGCTGGGGGACAGGGAATCAGCCCCAGCATTTT.

This clonotype occurred many times. The chain employs TRBV20-1 and TRBJ1-1; the D is unclear. Germline values: CDR1 DFQATT, CDR2 SNEGSKA (reference sequence). The CDR3 totals 16 residues. Trimming took off 1 base at V and 1 base at J, with 16 bases between the two ends. For the CDR3, the DNA is TGCAGTGCTAGAGGGCCCATAGCGGAGGGGAACACTGAAGCTTTCTTT. Protein: CSARGPIAEGNTEAFF.

At least ten counts were recorded for this clonotype. This rearrangement joins TRBV20-1 to TRBJ2-7; tentatively, D is TRBD1 or TRBD2 (6 bases each). The V gene's germline CDR1 is DFQATT and CDR2 SNEGSKA (reference sequence). V was shortened by 3 bases and J by 0 bases, with 9 bases between the two germline ends. This CDR3 spans 13 amino acids. CDR3 in DNA: TGCAGTGCTAGTAAGGGGGGCTCCTACGAGCAGTACTTC. It is translated as CSASKGGSYEQYF.

The chain joins TRBV29-1 to TRBJ1-1; D ambiguous. Germline CDR1 reads SQVTM; CDR2 reads ANQGSEA. The CDR3 covers 13 residues. V was pared by 8 bases and J by 0 bases, with 13 bases between. In DNA, the CDR3 is TGCAGCCTGAGTGCATTCATGAACACTGAAGCTTTCTTT. It encodes CSLSAFMNTEAFF.

The chain links TRBV6-2 or TRBV6-3 to TRBJ2-2; no clear D. V lost 1 base and J lost 1, with 13 bases in between. CDR3 length: 17 amino acids. Per the germline V gene, CDR1 is MNHEY and CDR2 is SVGEGT. CDR3 in amino acids: CASSYYNPEKNTGELFF. The CDR3 DNA reads TGTGCCAGCAGTTACTACAATCCAGAGAAGAACACCGGGGAGCTGTTTTTT.

The chain uses TRBV5-5 and TRBJ1-3, with unresolved D. The CDR3 sequence is 14 residues long. The germline gives CDR1 SGHKS, CDR2 YYEKEE (reference sequence). The V and J ends lost 0 bases and 1 base respectively, with 5 bases between them. CDR3 region: CASSLGLSGNTIYF. For the CDR3, the DNA is TGTGCCAGCAGCTTGGGACTATCTGGAAACACCATATATTTT.